These T cell receptor beta chains were read from a single sample in a study of spatial heterogeneity in lung cancer. TCRdb ran MiXCR on the 5' RACE reads and lists one entry per CDR3 protein. The sample contains 20,000 or so distinct CDR3 sequences, roughly 3% of which appear only once. The sample here was PBMCs, taken at surgery. All receptors derive from a female donor with early-stage non-small cell lung cancer. Both conserved end residues are part of each CDR3. The D gene is left open where the match is weak. Size tells how often a clone was seen (once, few, many) or the class of an expanded clone, and some rows leave it out.

many,.,TRBJ1-1,TRBV29-1,CSVDTSTNTEAFF,TGCAGCGTTGATACCAGCACGAACACTGAAGCTTTCTTT
many,TRBD2,TRBJ2-1,TRBV4-1,CASSHTGTSGRGEQFF,TGCGCCAGCAGCCATACCGGGACTAGCGGGAGGGGTGAGCAGTTCTTC
many,TRBD2,TRBJ2-7,TRBV2,CASSILAGGPQEQYF,TGTGCCAGCAGTATACTAGCGGGAGGGCCTCAAGAGCAGTACTTC
many,.,TRBJ1-2,TRBV27,CASSLSDGYGYTF,TGTGCCAGCAGTTTATCGGACGGGTACGGCTACACCTTC
many,.,TRBJ1-1,TRBV20-1,CSAWGFNSEAFF,TGCAGTGCGTGGGGGTTCAATTCTGAAGCTTTCTTT
many,.,TRBJ2-3,TRBV11-2,CASSLAGARTDTQYF,TGTGCCAGCAGCCTGGCGGGGGCGCGGACAGATACGCAGTATTTT
many,.,TRBJ2-1,TRBV29-1,CSPRDGIHQFF,TGCAGCCCAAGGGACGGGATCCACCAGTTCTTC
medium-sized,.,TRBJ2-7,TRBV2,CASSEGTFYEQYF,TGTGCCAGCAGTGAAGGGACCTTCTACGAGCAGTACTTC
many,.,TRBJ2-3,TRBV5-1,CASSGSTDTQYF,TGCGCCAGCAGCGGGAGTACAGATACGCAGTATTTT
many,TRBD1,TRBJ2-2,TRBV7-8,CASSFRTGSTGVHTGELFF,TGTGCCAGCAGCTTCCGGACAGGGTCAACGGGAGTGCACACCGGGGAGCTGTTTTTT
many,.,TRBJ2-3,TRBV6-1,CASKPSSTDTQYF,TGTGCCAGCAAGCCGTCTAGCACAGATACGCAGTATTTT
many,.,TRBJ2-1,TRBV18,CASSSLGNEQFF,TGTGCCAGCTCATCATTGGGCAATGAGCAGTTCTTC
many,.,TRBJ2-7,TRBV4-2,CASSQDAGGYEQYF,TGTGCCAGCAGCCAAGACGCCGGGGGCTACGAGCAGTACTTC
many,TRBD2,TRBJ2-5,TRBV3-1,CASSQGLAVQETQYF,TGTGCCAGCAGCCAAGGCCTAGCGGTTCAAGAGACCCAGTACTTC
many,.,TRBJ1-4,TRBV2,CASSDRATNEKLFF,TGTGCCAGCAGTGACCGAGCAACTAATGAAAAACTGTTTTTT
many,TRBD2,TRBJ2-2,TRBV29-1,CSVERSGSIGELFF,TGCAGCGTTGAAAGAAGCGGGAGTATCGGGGAGCTGTTTTTT
many,.,TRBJ2-7,TRBV11-2,CASSPAQWGQYF,TGTGCCAGCAGCCCCGCCCAGTGGGGGCAGTACTTC
medium-sized,.,TRBJ2-7,TRBV3-1,CASSESSYEQYF,TGTGCCAGCAGCGAAAGCTCCTACGAGCAGTACTTC
few,.,TRBJ1-1,TRBV12-3/TRBV12-4,CASSWDAVEAFF,TGTGCCAGCAGTTGGGACGCAGTTGAAGCTTTCTTT
many,TRBD1,TRBJ2-4,TRBV25-1,CASSAQGLGIQYF,TGTGCCAGCAGTGCACAGGGGCTCGGCATTCAGTACTTC
many,TRBD2,TRBJ2-1,TRBV14,CASSQDSRLAGEKNEQFF,TGTGCCAGCAGCCAAGATTCCCGACTAGCGGGAGAGAAAAATGAGCAGTTCTTC
many,.,TRBJ2-7,TRBV6-1,CASAGSGYEQYF,TGTGCCAGCGCCGGCAGCGGCTACGAGCAGTACTTC
many,.,TRBJ1-1,TRBV20-1,CSAFPRDEAFF,TGCAGTGCTTTCCCAAGAGATGAAGCTTTCTTT
.,TRBD2,TRBJ2-5,TRBV20-1,CSARSLLAGVEETQYF,TGCAGTGCTCGAAGTCTTCTAGCGGGAGTAGAGGAGACCCAGTACTTC
few,.,TRBJ1-2,TRBV12-3/TRBV12-4,CASSLGQWNYGYTF,TGTGCCAGCAGTTTAGGCCAGTGGAACTATGGCTACACCTTC
many,TRBD1,TRBJ2-5,TRBV15,CATSQDRAQEETQYF,TGTGCCACCAGCCAGGACAGGGCACAGGAAGAGACCCAGTACTTC
many,.,TRBJ1-1,TRBV7-8,CASSPTVGTEAFF,TGTGCCAGCAGCCCAACAGTGGGTACTGAAGCTTTCTTT
many,TRBD1,TRBJ2-7,TRBV12-3/TRBV12-4,CASSLGTGVFEQYF,TGTGCCAGCAGTTTAGGGACAGGGGTTTTCGAGCAGTACTTC
many,.,TRBJ1-6,TRBV20-1,CSARAPSGFSPLHF,TGCAGTGCTAGAGCGCCCTCAGGGTTTTCACCCCTCCACTTT
many,.,TRBJ2-4,TRBV20-1,CSARDLGDGKNIQYF,TGCAGTGCTAGAGATCTGGGGGATGGCAAAAACATTCAGTACTTC
medium-sized,TRBD1,TRBJ2-5,TRBV24-1,CATSDPGQGAASGPLMEETQYF,TGTGCCACCAGTGACCCAGGACAGGGGGCGGCTAGCGGACCCCTGATGGAAGAGACCCAGTACTTC
medium-sized,.,TRBJ1-5,TRBV4-1,CASSQQGYQPQHF,TGCGCCAGCAGCCAACAGGGTTATCAGCCCCAGCATTTT
many,.,TRBJ2-7,TRBV4-1,CASSQDLPGRPPYEQYF,TGCGCCAGCAGCCAAGATCTCCCAGGCAGACCTCCCTACGAGCAGTACTTC
medium-sized,.,TRBJ1-1,TRBV18,CASSPPGGFTEAFF,TGTGCCAGCTCACCACCGGGGGGATTCACTGAAGCTTTCTTT
medium-sized,.,TRBJ2-5,TRBV20-1,CSARAGETQYF,TGCAGTGCTAGAGCGGGGGAGACCCAGTACTTC
many,.,TRBJ1-1,TRBV7-2,CASSSQSITEAFF,TGTGCCAGCAGCTCTCAAAGTATCACTGAAGCTTTCTTT
.,TRBD2,TRBJ2-7,TRBV29-1,CSAESGRPLYEQYF,TGCAGCGCCGAAAGCGGGAGGCCTCTCTACGAGCAGTACTTC
many,.,TRBJ1-4,TRBV7-8,CASSLGQKLFF,TGTGCCAGCAGCTTAGGGCAGAAACTGTTTTTT
many,.,TRBJ1-4,TRBV4-1,CASSHWGDEKLFF,TGCGCCAGCAGCCATTGGGGAGATGAAAAACTGTTTTTT
many,.,TRBJ2-6,TRBV7-9,CASSLLSVPGANVLTF,TGTGCCAGCAGCCTCCTTAGTGTCCCTGGGGCCAACGTCCTGACTTTC
.,.,TRBJ1-2,TRBV5-4,CASSPEANYGYTF,TGTGCCAGCAGCCCCGAAGCGAACTATGGCTACACCTTC
many,.,TRBJ2-7,TRBV28,CASSSTYEQYF,TGTGCCAGCAGTTCAACCTACGAGCAGTACTTC
medium-sized,.,TRBJ2-6,TRBV19,CASHLSGANVLTF,TGTGCCAGTCACCTCTCTGGGGCCAACGTCCTGACTTTC
many,.,TRBJ1-1,TRBV6-6,CASSRRQTLMNTEAFF,TGTGCCAGCAGTCGACGACAGACCCTTATGAACACTGAAGCTTTCTTT
many,TRBD2,TRBJ2-5,TRBV9,CASSATSGGSGGQETQYF,TGTGCCAGCAGCGCTACTAGCGGGGGCTCCGGGGGCCAAGAGACCCAGTACTTC
.,.,TRBJ2-3,TRBV2,CASSEALDGTDTQYF,TGTGCCAGCAGTGAAGCGCTTGATGGCACAGATACGCAGTATTTT
many,.,TRBJ2-1,TRBV6-5,CASSSVRTVINEQFF,TGTGCCAGCAGCTCAGTTCGGACAGTGATCAATGAGCAGTTCTTC
.,.,TRBJ2-5,TRBV4-2,CASSQNPQGGETQYF,TGTGCCAGCAGCCAAAATCCTCAGGGTGGAGAGACCCAGTACTTC
many,.,TRBJ2-1,TRBV4-2,CASSQYGGSYNEQFF,TGTGCCAGCAGCCAATATGGGGGAAGCTACAATGAGCAGTTCTTC
many,TRBD1,TRBJ2-6,TRBV6-6,CASSYSQGAGANVLTF,TGTGCCAGCAGTTACTCACAGGGGGCTGGGGCCAACGTCCTGACTTTC
.,TRBD2,TRBJ2-3,TRBV7-3,CASSLQTGTRASTDTQYF,TGTGCCAGCAGCTTACAAACAGGGACTAGGGCTAGCACAGATACGCAGTATTTT